The following is a TCR beta chain sequence with its context. Its target is unknown. After expansion with viral peptide pools in the ViraFEST assay, antigen-specific CD4+ T cells were sequenced. Isolation of CD4+ T cells took place after less than 12 days of culture. CDR3 size: 16 residues. The trim removed 1 base at V and 0 bases at J, leaving 3 bases unmatched. CDR1 SGHTA and CDR2 FQGTGA come from the germline V gene. This sample stems from a study of vaccination effects on CD4 cells after COVID-19. For the study at large: Each participant was given two doses of one vaccine (BNT162b2 or mRNA-1273).

Study findings and constraints: Pronounced clonal contraction occurred in clones induced by infection and by vaccine late after vaccination.

The data were produced by immunoSEQ multiplex PCR, yet TCRdb's version contains in-frame clones alone and is incomplete. The sample consists of 25,000 to 35,000 clones, about 72% of them appearing once. The TCR sequence derives from a human donor who received a COVID-19 vaccine. This sequence joins TRBV7-3 and TRBJ2-1; TRBD2 agrees at 7 bases. Sequencing was performed on CD4+ T cells from PBMCs cultured with HCoV-229E spike peptides, taken before COVID-19 vaccination. DNA for the CDR3: TGTGCCAGCAGCTTAAGGGGCGGGAGCTCCTACAATGAGCAGTTCTTC. Translation: CASSLRGGSSYNEQFF.